This T cell receptor beta chain is drawn from a study of cytomegalovirus exposure and HLA in healthy donors. As for the study in general: The approximately 120 validation repertoires and the approximately 640 first-cohort repertoires shared a platform, a later analysis reported.

Sequenced by immunoSEQ multiplex PCR; TCRdb stores in-frame clones only, minus some. The sample has roughly 150,000 clones; approximately 91% are singletons. The donors were in the 120-subject validation cohort, distinct from the approximately 700-subject first cohort. General study results and limits: The investigators catalogued 150 to 200 TCR beta chains as cytomegalovirus-associated.

This clone has only one observation. The antigen is not known. CDR3 length: 17 amino acids. V was pared by 4 bases and J by 3 bases, with 12 bases of the junction left unmatched. Germline V lookup: CDR1 SGHNT, CDR2 YYREEE (reference sequence). Material for sequencing was PBMCs. This chain links TRBV5-4 with TRBJ2-7, with 11 bases that match TRBD2. This receptor was taken from a woman between 18 and 30 years old in good health and CMV-seropositive. The CDR3 DNA sequence: TGTGCCAGCAGCCCCCTGGGGACTAGCGGACACTTCTACGAGCAGTACTTC. The encoded protein is CASSPLGTSGHFYEQYF.